This T cell receptor beta chain was obtained from a study of blood T cell repertoires in COVID-19. Produced via immunoSEQ multiplex PCR; TCRdb's table is partial and in-frame only. The sample holds approximately 100,000 clones, about 87% seen once. Germline values: CDR1 LGHNA, CDR2 YNFKEQ. The CDR3 is 17 residues long. Trimming left V 0 bases short and J 0 bases short, with 12 bases between. The receptor comes from a human donor in a cohort sampled during active COVID-19. The material sequenced was peripheral blood. The chain recombines TRBV4-2 with TRBJ1-3; D unclear. CDR3 bases: TGTGCCAGCAGCCAAGATCCTGGCCGCAGCTCTGGAAACACCATATATTTT. This sequence encodes CASSQDPGRSSGNTIYF.